These T cell receptor beta chains were read from a single sample in a study of vaccination and CD4 T cells after COVID-19. Antigen specificity for these receptors is unknown. TCRdb passed the PCR reads through MiXCR, listing each CDR3 protein once. The sample has tens of thousands of distinct CDR3 sequences; 58% are singletons. Sequencing input: CD4+ T cells from blood, cultured in vitro. These receptors were obtained from a human donor who had recovered from COVID-19. The CDR3 runs from the conserved cysteine through the conserved F or W. Each record gives: V gene, J gene, clone size, D gene, CDR3 length, CDR3 protein, CDR3 DNA. D genes are given only for firm matches. Only some rows state a clone size, as once, few, many or a class for expanded clones.

>TRBV6-2/TRBV6-3|TRBJ1-2|NA|NA|15
CASSYREGPKYGYTF
TGTGCCAGCAGCTACCGCGAGGGCCCTAAATATGGCTACACCTTC
>TRBV7-6|TRBJ2-3|few|NA|11
CASSFEDTQYF
TGTGCCAGCAGCTTCGAAGATACGCAGTATTTT
>TRBV4-3|TRBJ2-5|NA|NA|13
CASSQDLSETQYF
TGCGCCAGCAGCCAAGATCTTTCAGAGACCCAGTACTTC
>TRBV19|TRBJ1-2|NA|NA|14
CASNPWTSNYGYTF
TGTGCCAGCAACCCGTGGACCTCGAACTATGGCTACACCTTC
>TRBV6-5|TRBJ1-1|NA|NA|11
CASSNSLGAFF
TGTGCCAGCAGTAACTCGTTGGGGGCTTTCTTT
>TRBV11-2|TRBJ2-1|once|TRBD2|15
CASSFGTSGTGRQFF
TGTGCCAGCAGCTTCGGGACTAGCGGGACGGGGAGGCAGTTCTTC
>TRBV7-8|TRBJ2-5|NA|NA|11
CASSLGQTQYF
TGTGCCAGCAGCTTAGGACAGACCCAGTACTTC
>TRBV7-2|TRBJ2-3|few|NA|15
CASSSSTGGAQAQYF
TGTGCCAGCAGCTCCTCCACGGGGGGCGCCCAGGCGCAGTATTTT
>TRBV7-9|TRBJ2-1|NA|NA|15
CASSSGDPGGYEQFF
TGTGCCAGCAGCTCGGGGGACCCAGGAGGCTATGAGCAGTTCTTC
>TRBV20-1|TRBJ1-3|few|NA|12
CSARDIGNTIYF
TGCAGTGCACGGGACATCGGAAACACCATATATTTT
>TRBV2|TRBJ2-7|NA|NA|14
CASSRMGSYYEQYF
TGTGCCAGCAGCCGAATGGGCAGCTACTACGAGCAGTACTTC
>TRBV20-1|TRBJ2-5|NA|NA|10
CSANNKTQYF
TGCAGTGCTAATAACAAGACCCAGTACTTC
>TRBV20-1|TRBJ2-7|few|TRBD1|14
CSASRDRGPYEQYF
TGCAGTGCTAGTCGGGACAGGGGGCCCTACGAGCAGTACTTC
>TRBV12-5|TRBJ2-5|NA|NA|15
CASGLGGGHQETQYF
TGTGCTAGTGGTCTGGGGGGCGGCCACCAAGAGACCCAGTACTTC
>TRBV20-1|TRBJ1-1|once|NA|13
CSASIPITTEAFF
TGCAGTGCTTCTATTCCCATCACGACTGAAGCTTTCTTT
>TRBV7-8|TRBJ1-5|NA|NA|13
CASSSPGNQPQHF
TGTGCCAGCAGCTCTCCAGGCAATCAGCCCCAGCATTTT
>TRBV5-4|TRBJ1-1|NA|TRBD1|14
CASSLTGAGTEAFF
TGTGCCAGCAGCCTGACAGGGGCCGGAACTGAAGCTTTCTTT
>TRBV7-2|TRBJ2-7|NA|NA|14
CASSLAGTGYEQYF
TGTGCCAGCAGCTTAGCCGGGACTGGCTACGAGCAGTACTTC
>TRBV29-1|TRBJ1-2|NA|TRBD1|13
CSVGTGGSYGYTF
TGCAGCGTCGGGACAGGGGGAAGCTATGGCTACACCTTC
>TRBV19|TRBJ1-5|NA|NA|19
CASSTTGHGQSILNQPQHF
TGTGCCAGTAGTACAACGGGCCACGGCCAATCCATCTTAAATCAGCCCCAGCATTTT
>TRBV20-1|TRBJ1-2|few|TRBD1|14
CSARPTGVGYGYTF
TGCAGTGCTAGACCGACAGGGGTAGGCTATGGCTACACCTTC
>TRBV27|TRBJ1-2|NA|NA|12
CASSSTGWGYTF
TGTGCCAGCAGTTCAACAGGGTGGGGCTACACCTTC
>TRBV5-1|TRBJ2-7|once|NA|13
CASSPPVPYEQYF
TGCGCCAGCAGCCCCCCGGTTCCCTACGAGCAGTACTTC
>TRBV7-6|TRBJ2-7|NA|TRBD2|13
CASKPSGRPEQYF
TGTGCCAGCAAACCTAGCGGGAGGCCCGAGCAGTACTTC
>TRBV20-1|TRBJ2-2|NA|NA|12
CSARRVTGELFF
TGCAGTGCTAGGCGGGTCACCGGGGAGCTGTTTTTT
>TRBV2|TRBJ1-1|few|NA|13
CASSENGPTEAFF
TGTGCCAGCAGTGAAAACGGGCCCACTGAAGCTTTCTTT
>TRBV24-1|TRBJ2-3|NA|NA|12
CATSDIWGTQYF
TGTGCCACCAGTGATATATGGGGTACGCAGTATTTT
>TRBV20-1|TRBJ2-7|few|NA|14
CSAHPDGISYEQYF
TGCAGTGCACACCCGGACGGTATCTCCTACGAGCAGTACTTC
>TRBV7-8|TRBJ1-1|NA|NA|15
CASSRRRIMNTEAFF
TGTGCCAGCAGTCGTAGGCGGATTATGAACACTGAAGCTTTCTTT
>TRBV30|TRBJ2-1|NA|NA|11
CAWSTSSEQFF
TGTGCCTGGAGTACTTCGAGTGAGCAGTTCTTC
>TRBV6-1|TRBJ2-7|few|TRBD2|13
CASKGAGGYEQYF
TGTGCCAGCAAGGGGGCGGGAGGGTACGAGCAGTACTTC
>TRBV30|TRBJ2-3|NA|TRBD2|14
CAWRLAGGADTQYF
TGTGCCTGGAGGCTAGCGGGTGGGGCAGATACGCAGTATTTT
>TRBV6-5|TRBJ2-5|few|NA|13
CASSYGEKETQYF
TGTGCCAGCAGTTACGGGGAAAAAGAGACCCAGTACTTC
>TRBV11-2|TRBJ1-1|few|NA|13
CASSLRPANEAFF
TGTGCCAGCAGCTTAAGGCCAGCTAATGAAGCTTTCTTT
>TRBV20-1|TRBJ2-1|NA|NA|15
CSAPTPPTGYNEQFF
TGCAGTGCACCTACTCCCCCTACAGGGTACAATGAGCAGTTCTTC
>TRBV6-1|TRBJ2-7|NA|TRBD2|16
CASSLQTSGIPYEQYF
TGTGCCAGCAGTCTCCAGACTAGCGGGATCCCCTACGAGCAGTACTTC
>TRBV11-3|TRBJ2-5|NA|TRBD1|15
CASSYGTGYQETQYF
TGTGCCAGCAGCTACGGGACAGGGTACCAAGAGACCCAGTACTTC
>TRBV6-5|TRBJ2-1|NA|NA|10
CASSSGGEFF
TGTGCCAGCAGTTCAGGGGGGGAGTTCTTC
>TRBV28|TRBJ1-6|NA|TRBD1|15
CASSPWTGPNSPLHF
TGTGCCAGCAGCCCCTGGACAGGACCAAATTCACCCCTCCACTTT
>TRBV12-3/TRBV12-4|TRBJ2-7|NA|NA|15
CASSSPDLYSYEQYF
TGTGCCAGCAGTTCCCCCGATCTCTACTCCTACGAGCAGTACTTC
>TRBV6-1|TRBJ2-5|NA|TRBD1|14
CASRTGTVQETQYF
TGTGCCAGCAGAACTGGGACAGTCCAAGAGACCCAGTACTTC
>TRBV7-6|TRBJ2-1|once|NA|13
CASSLDTSGEQFF
TGTGCCAGCAGCTTAGATACAAGTGGTGAGCAGTTCTTC
>TRBV7-9|TRBJ2-7|NA|NA|12
CASSFDSGEQYF
TGTGCCAGCAGCTTTGACTCTGGCGAGCAGTACTTC